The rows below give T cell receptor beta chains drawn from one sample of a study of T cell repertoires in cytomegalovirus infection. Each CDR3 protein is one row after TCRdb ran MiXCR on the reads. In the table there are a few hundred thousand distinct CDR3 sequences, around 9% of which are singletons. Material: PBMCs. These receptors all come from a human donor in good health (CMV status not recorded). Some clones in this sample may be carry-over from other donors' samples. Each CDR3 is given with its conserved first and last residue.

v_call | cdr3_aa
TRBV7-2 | CASSSSRERADTQYF
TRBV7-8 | CASSHGDSRVEQFF
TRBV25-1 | CASSAGLLGEKLFF
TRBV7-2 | CASSSNGAGLVEKLFF
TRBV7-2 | CASSMDRGFGYTF
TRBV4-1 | CASSQDRASGEQFF
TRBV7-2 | CASSLAGTGGSQPQHF
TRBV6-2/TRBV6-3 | CAAGATNEQFF
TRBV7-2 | CASSSQGSLDGYTF
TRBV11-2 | CASSLVSVAGFPYEQYF
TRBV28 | CASSLLAQGPNTEAFF
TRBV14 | CASSQEGGLIPYEQYF
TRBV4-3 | CASSQITGGNTIYF
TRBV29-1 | CSGADGNTEAFF
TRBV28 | CASRTTGTSGHEQYF
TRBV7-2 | CASSLSLTDTQYF
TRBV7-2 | CASSSGQAASPLHF
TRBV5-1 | CASSPRGAGPMDGNEQYF
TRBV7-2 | CASSLEGGAGGSYNEQFF
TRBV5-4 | CASSLRIRTLSYNEQFF
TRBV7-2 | CASTGQGDNEQFF